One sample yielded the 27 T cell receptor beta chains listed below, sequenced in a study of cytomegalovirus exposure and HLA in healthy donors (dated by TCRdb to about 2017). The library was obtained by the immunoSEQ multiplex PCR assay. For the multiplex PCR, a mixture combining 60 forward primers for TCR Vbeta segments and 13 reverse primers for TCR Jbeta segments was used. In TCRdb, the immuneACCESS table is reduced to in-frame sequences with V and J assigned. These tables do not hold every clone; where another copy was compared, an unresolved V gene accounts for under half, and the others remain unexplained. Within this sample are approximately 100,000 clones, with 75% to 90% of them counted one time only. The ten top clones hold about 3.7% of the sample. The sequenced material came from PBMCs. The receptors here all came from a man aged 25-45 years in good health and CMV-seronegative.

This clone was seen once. The CDR3 is CASSVSWTNEKLFF. The DNA of the CDR3 is TGTGCCAGCAGTGTAAGCTGGACTAATGAAAAACTGTTTTTT. The chain links TRBV2 to TRBJ1-4; D remains unclear. V was trimmed by 4 bases and J by 2 bases, leaving 8 bases between them. The CDR3 consists of 14 residues. Germline lookup yields CDR1 SNHLY and CDR2 FYNNEI.

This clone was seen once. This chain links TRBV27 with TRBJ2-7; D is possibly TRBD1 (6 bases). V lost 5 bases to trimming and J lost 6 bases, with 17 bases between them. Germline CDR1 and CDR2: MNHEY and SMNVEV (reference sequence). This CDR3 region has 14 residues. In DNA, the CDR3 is TGTGCCAGCAGTAGAGGGGGACCTTGGACCGAGCAGTACTTC. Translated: CASSRGGPWTEQYF.

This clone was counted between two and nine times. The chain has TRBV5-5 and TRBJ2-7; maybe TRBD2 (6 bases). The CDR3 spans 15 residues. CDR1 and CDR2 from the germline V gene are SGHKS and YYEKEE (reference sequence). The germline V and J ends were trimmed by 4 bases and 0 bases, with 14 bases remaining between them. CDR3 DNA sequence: TGTGCCAGCAGCCAAACCGGGACTGTCTCCTACGAGCAGTACTTC. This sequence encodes CASSQTGTVSYEQYF. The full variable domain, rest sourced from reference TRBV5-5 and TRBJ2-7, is DAGVTQSPTHLIKTRGQQVTLRCSPISGHKSVSWYQQVLGQGPQFIFQYYEKEERGRGNFPDRFSARQFPNYSSELNVNALLLGDSALYLCASSQTGTVSYEQYFGPGTRLTVT.

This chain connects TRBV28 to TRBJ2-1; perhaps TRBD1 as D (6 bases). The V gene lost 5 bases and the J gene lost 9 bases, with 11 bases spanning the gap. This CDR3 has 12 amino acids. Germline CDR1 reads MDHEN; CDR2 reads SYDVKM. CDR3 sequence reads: CASSPIRGEQFF. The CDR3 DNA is TGTGCCAGCAGTCCGATCAGGGGTGAGCAGTTCTTC.

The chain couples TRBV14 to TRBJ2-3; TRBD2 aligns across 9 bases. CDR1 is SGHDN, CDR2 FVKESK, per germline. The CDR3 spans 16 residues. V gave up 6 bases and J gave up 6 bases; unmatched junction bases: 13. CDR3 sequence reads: CASSLLVAGDIDTQYF. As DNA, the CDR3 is TGTGCCAGCAGTCTTCTGGTAGCGGGAGATATTGATACGCAGTATTTT.

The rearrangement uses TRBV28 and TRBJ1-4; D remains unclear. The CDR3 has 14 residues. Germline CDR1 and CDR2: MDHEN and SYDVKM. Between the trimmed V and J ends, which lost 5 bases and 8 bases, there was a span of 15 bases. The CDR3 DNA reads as TGTGCCAGCAGTCGCCAAACGGAGGAGGAAAAACTGTTTTTT. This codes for CASSRQTEEEKLFF.

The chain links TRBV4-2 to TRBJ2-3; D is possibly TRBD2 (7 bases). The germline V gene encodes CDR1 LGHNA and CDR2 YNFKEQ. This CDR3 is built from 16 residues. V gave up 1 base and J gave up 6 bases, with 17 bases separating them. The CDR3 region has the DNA TGTGCCAGCAGCCAAGGGGGGTGGGGGGGCAAGGATACGCAGTATTTT. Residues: CASSQGGWGGKDTQYF.

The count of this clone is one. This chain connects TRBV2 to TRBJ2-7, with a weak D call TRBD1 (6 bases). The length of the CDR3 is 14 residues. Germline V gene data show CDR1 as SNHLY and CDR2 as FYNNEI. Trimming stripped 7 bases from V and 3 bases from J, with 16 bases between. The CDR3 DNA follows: TGTGCCAGCACCAAATTGAGAGGGGGCTACGAGCAGTACTTC. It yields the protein CASTKLRGGYEQYF.

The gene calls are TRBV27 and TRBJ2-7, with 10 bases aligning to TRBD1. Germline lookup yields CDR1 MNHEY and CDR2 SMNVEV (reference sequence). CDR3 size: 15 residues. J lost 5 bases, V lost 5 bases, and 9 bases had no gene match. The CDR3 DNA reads TGTGCCAGCAGTATAGGGACAGGGGTTTTAGACGAGCAGTACTTC. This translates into CASSIGTGVLDEQYF.

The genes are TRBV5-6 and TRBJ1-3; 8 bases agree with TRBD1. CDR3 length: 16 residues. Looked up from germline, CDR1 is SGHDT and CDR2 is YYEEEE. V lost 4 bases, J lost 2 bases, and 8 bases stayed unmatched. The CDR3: CASSRRRGQAGNTIYF. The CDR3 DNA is TGTGCCAGCAGCCGACGCAGGGGGCAAGCTGGAAACACCATATATTTT.

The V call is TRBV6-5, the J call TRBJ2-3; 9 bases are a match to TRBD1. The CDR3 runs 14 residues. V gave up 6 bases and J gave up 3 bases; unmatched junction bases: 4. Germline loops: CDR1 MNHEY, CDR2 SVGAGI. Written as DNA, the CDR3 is TGTGCCAGCAGACACAGGGGGCAGACAGATACGCAGTATTTT. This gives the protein CASRHRGQTDTQYF.

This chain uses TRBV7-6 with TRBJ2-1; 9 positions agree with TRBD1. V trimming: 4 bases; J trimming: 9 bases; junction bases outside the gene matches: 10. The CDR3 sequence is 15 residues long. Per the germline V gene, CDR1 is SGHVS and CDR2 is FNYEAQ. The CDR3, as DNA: TGTGCCAGCAGCTATATGAGGACAGGGGCGGGTGAGCAGTTCTTC. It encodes CASSYMRTGAGEQFF.

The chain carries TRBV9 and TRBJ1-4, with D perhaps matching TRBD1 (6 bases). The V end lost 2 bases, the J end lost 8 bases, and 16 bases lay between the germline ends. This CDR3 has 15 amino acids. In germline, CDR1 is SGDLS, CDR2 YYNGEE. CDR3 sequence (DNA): TGTGCCAGCAGCGTGGCACAGGGAAAAGGAGAAAAACTGTTTTTT. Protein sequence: CASSVAQGKGEKLFF.

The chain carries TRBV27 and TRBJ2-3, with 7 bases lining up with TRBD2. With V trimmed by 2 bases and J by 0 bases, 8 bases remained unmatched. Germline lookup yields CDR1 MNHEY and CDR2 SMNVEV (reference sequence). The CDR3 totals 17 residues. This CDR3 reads CASSLSLRGRSTDTQYF. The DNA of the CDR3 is TGTGCCAGCAGTTTAAGTTTGCGGGGGAGAAGCACAGATACGCAGTATTTT.

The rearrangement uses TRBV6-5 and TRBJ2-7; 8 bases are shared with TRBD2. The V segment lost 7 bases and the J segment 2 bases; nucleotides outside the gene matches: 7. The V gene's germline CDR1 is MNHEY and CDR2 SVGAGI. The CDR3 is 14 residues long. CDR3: CASTPGGGTYEQYF. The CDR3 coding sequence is TGTGCCAGCACCCCCGGCGGGGGGACCTACGAGCAGTACTTC.

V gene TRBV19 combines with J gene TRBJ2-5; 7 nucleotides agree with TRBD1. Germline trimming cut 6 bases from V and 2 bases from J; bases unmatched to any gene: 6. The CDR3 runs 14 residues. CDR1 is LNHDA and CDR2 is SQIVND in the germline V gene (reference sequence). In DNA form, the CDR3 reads TGTGCCAGTAGGTTGGACAGGAAACAAGAGACCCAGTACTTC. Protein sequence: CASRLDRKQETQYF.

The CDR3 here is CAWSPIRSSYEQYF. The CDR3 DNA reads TGTGCCTGGAGTCCGATTAGATCGTCCTACGAGCAGTACTTC. The V gene is TRBV30, the J gene TRBJ2-7; D not resolved. The CDR3 runs to 14 residues. The germline CDR1 and CDR2 sequences are GTSNPN and SVGIG (reference sequence). Trimming shortened V by 2 bases and J by 1 base, and 12 bases separated the two germline ends.

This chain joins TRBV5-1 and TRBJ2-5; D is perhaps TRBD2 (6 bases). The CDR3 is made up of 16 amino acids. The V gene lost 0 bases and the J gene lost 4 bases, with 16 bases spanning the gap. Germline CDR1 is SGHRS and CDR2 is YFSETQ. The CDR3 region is CASSLEGTSTRETQYF. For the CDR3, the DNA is TGCGCCAGCAGCTTGGAGGGAACTAGCACCCGAGAGACCCAGTACTTC.

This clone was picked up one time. CDR3: CASSTGVLSGNTIYF. CDR3 DNA: TGTGCCAGCAGCACCGGGGTTCTCTCTGGAAACACCATATATTTT. The J gene is TRBJ1-3, the V gene TRBV7-2; D gene unclear. This CDR3 is 15 amino acids long. Germline loops: CDR1 SGHTA, CDR2 FQGNSA. With 5 bases removed from V and 0 bases from J, the gap between germline ends came to 11 bases.

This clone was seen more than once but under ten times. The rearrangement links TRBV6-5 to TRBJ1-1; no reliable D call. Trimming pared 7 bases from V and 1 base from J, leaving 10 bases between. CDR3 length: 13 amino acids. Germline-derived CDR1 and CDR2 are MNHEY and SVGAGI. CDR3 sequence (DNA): TGTGCCAGCACCCGAGGGTGGAACACTGAAGCTTTCTTT. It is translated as CASTRGWNTEAFF.

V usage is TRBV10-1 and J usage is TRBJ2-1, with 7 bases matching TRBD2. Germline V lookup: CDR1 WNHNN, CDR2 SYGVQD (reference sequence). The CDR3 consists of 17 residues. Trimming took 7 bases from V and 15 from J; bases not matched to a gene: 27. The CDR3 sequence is CASNNGLVGRVASGRFF. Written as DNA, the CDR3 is TGCGCCAGCAACAATGGACTAGTAGGCCGAGTAGCCAGCGGGCGGTTCTTC.

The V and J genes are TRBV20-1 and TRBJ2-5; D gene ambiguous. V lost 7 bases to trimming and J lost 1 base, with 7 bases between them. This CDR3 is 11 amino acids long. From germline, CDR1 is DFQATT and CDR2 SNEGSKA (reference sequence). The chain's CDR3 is CSGEVQETQYF. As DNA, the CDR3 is TGCAGTGGAGAAGTCCAAGAGACCCAGTACTTC.

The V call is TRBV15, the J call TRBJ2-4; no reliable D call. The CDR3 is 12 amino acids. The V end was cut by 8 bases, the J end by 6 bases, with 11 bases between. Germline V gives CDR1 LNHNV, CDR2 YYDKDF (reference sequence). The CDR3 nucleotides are TGTGCCACCCGTGGCCGGGTAAACATTCAGTACTTC. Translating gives CATRGRVNIQYF.

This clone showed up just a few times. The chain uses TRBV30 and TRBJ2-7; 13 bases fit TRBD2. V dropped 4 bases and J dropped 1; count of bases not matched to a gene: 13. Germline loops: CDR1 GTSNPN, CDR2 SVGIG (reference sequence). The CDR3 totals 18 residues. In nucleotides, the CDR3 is TGTGCCTGGACCCTCCGACTAGCGGGGGGCCAACCATCCTACGAGCAGTACTTC. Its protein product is CAWTLRLAGGQPSYEQYF. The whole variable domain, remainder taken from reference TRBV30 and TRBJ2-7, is SQTIHQWPATLVQPVGSPLSLECTVEGTSNPNLYWYRQAAGRGLQLLFYSVGIGQISSEVPQNLSASRPQDRQFILSSKKLLLSDSGFYLCAWTLRLAGGQPSYEQYFGPGTRLTVT.

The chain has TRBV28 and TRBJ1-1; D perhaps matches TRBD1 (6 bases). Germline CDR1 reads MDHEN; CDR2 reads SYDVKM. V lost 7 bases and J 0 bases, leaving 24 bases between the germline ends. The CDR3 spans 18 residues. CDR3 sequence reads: CASIPVGRGLLVNTEAFF. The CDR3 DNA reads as TGTGCCAGCATCCCCGTGGGGCGGGGGCTTTTGGTGAACACTGAAGCTTTCTTT.

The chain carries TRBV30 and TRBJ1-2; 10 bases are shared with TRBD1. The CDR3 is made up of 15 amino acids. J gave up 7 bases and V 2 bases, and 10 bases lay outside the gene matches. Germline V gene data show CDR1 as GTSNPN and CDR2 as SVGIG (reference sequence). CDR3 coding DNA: TGTGCCTGGAGTCCAAGGACAGGGGGTTTGGGTGGCTACACCTTC. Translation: CAWSPRTGGLGGYTF. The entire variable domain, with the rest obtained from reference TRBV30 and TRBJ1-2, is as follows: SQTIHQWPATLVQPVGSPLSLECTVEGTSNPNLYWYRQAAGRGLQLLFYSVGIGQISSEVPQNLSASRPQDRQFILSSKKLLLSDSGFYLCAWSPRTGGLGGYTFGSGTRLTVV.

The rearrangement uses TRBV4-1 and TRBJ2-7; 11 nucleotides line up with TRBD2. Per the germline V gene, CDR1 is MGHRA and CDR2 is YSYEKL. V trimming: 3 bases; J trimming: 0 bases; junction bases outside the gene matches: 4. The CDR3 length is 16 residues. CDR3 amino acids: CASSQEGLAGSYEQYF. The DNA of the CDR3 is TGCGCCAGCAGCCAGGAAGGACTAGCGGGCTCCTACGAGCAGTACTTC.